These T cell receptor beta chains were read from a single sample in a study of memory CD4+ T cells and cytomegalovirus serostatus. Sequencing used immunoSEQ multiplex PCR; TCRdb keeps in-frame clones, though not all of them. The sample includes some 48,000 clones, 78% of them seen just once. The sequenced sample consisted of memory CD4+ T cells from blood. Source of these receptors: an adult in good health and CMV-seronegative. Both conserved end residues are part of each CDR3. Fields, in order: J gene, clone size, V gene, D gene, CDR3 protein, CDR3 DNA. D genes are given only for firm matches. The listing skips clone size in some rows; elsewhere it reads once, few, many or a size class.

TRBJ2-3 - TRBV19 - CASSTRRTDTQYF TGTGCCAGTAGTACCCGCCGCACAGATACGCAGTATTTT
TRBJ2-1 - TRBV18 - CASSLGWGKGNEQFF TGTGCCAGCTCCCTTGGATGGGGGAAGGGCAATGAGCAGTTCTTC
TRBJ1-2 - TRBV19 - CASSSHLNYGYTF TGTGCCAGTAGTAGCCACCTTAACTATGGCTACACCTTC
TRBJ2-7 - TRBV2 TRBD2 CASRLAGGLYEQYF TGTGCCAGCAGACTAGCGGGAGGCCTTTACGAGCAGTACTTC
TRBJ2-1 - TRBV7-2 - CASRKLHEQFF TGTGCCAGCAGGAAATTACATGAGCAGTTCTTC
TRBJ2-5 - TRBV10-3 - CAISEMENKETQYF TGTGCCATCAGTGAGATGGAGAATAAAGAGACCCAGTACTTC
TRBJ1-6 - TRBV30 - CAWTEGFYNSPLHF TGTGCCTGGACTGAGGGATTCTATAATTCACCCCTCCACTTT
TRBJ1-5 - TRBV30 - CAWSGNSNQPQHF TGTGCCTGGAGTGGGAATAGCAATCAGCCCCAGCATTTT
TRBJ1-5 - TRBV27 TRBD1 CASSARQGARKVGPQHF TGTGCCAGCAGTGCACGACAGGGGGCCCGGAAGGTTGGGCCCCAGCATTTT
TRBJ1-4 - TRBV27 - CASSFVSGTKGKLFF TGTGCCAGCAGTTTTGTCTCAGGGACAAAAGGGAAACTGTTTTTT
TRBJ1-3 once TRBV5-4 - CASTALAGNTIYF TGTGCCAGCACGGCCCTGGCTGGAAACACCATATATTTT
TRBJ2-7 - TRBV2 TRBD2 CASSGMAGRSQYEQYF TGTGCCAGCAGTGGGATGGCCGGGAGGTCCCAATACGAGCAGTACTTC
TRBJ1-5 few TRBV4-1 - CASSHAGGGNQPQHF TGCGCCAGCAGCCACGCCGGAGGGGGGAATCAGCCCCAGCATTTT
TRBJ2-1 - TRBV11-2 TRBD2 CASSPPGTSLREQFF TGTGCCAGCAGCCCCCCCGGGACTAGTCTGCGTGAGCAGTTCTTC
TRBJ2-6 once TRBV30 TRBD1 CAWSVLWDRGRGANVLTF TGTGCCTGGAGTGTACTATGGGACAGGGGGCGAGGGGCCAACGTCCTGACTTTC
TRBJ2-7 - TRBV12-5 - CASGEGVSYEQYF TGTGCTAGTGGGGAGGGCGTCTCCTACGAGCAGTACTTC
TRBJ2-2 - TRBV5-1 - CASSLSGPESGELFF TGCGCCAGCAGCTTGAGTGGGCCAGAGTCCGGGGAGCTGTTTTTT
TRBJ2-1 - TRBV2 TRBD2 CASRDSSGVSYNEQFF TGTGCCAGCAGAGATTCTAGCGGAGTTTCCTACAATGAGCAGTTCTTC
TRBJ1-4 - TRBV21-1 - CAGSRETGREKLFF TGTGCCGGCTCCCGGGAAACAGGGAGGGAAAAACTGTTTTTT
TRBJ2-1 - TRBV6-4 - CASRGRYNEQFF TGTGCCAGCAGAGGACGTTACAATGAGCAGTTCTTC
TRBJ1-1 medium-sized TRBV28 TRBD1 CASSGANRGAFF TGTGCCAGCAGTGGGGCTAACAGGGGAGCTTTCTTT
TRBJ2-7 - TRBV7-8 TRBD2 CASSLALAGGRAQYF TGTGCCAGCAGCTTAGCCCTAGCGGGAGGCCGGGCGCAGTACTTC
TRBJ2-5 - TRBV15 - CATSRPTPGETQYF TGTGCCACCAGCAGACCAACCCCCGGGGAGACCCAGTACTTC
TRBJ2-2 - TRBV6-5 - CASSLMTGGSGELFF TGTGCCAGCAGTTTAATGACAGGAGGGTCCGGGGAGCTGTTTTTT
TRBJ1-2 - TRBV7-3 TRBD1 CASSLTSTGTAGYTF TGTGCCAGCAGCTTAACCTCAACCGGGACAGCTGGCTACACCTTC
TRBJ1-2 - TRBV29-1 - CSVGPDQGYTF TGCAGCGTTGGGCCCGATCAAGGCTACACCTTC
TRBJ1-1 - TRBV7-9 - CASSLWGPDTEAFF TGTGCCAGCAGCTTATGGGGGCCGGACACTGAAGCTTTCTTT
TRBJ2-1 - TRBV28 - CASSPIRRSPYNEQFF TGTGCCAGCAGTCCGATACGAAGGAGCCCATACAATGAGCAGTTCTTC
TRBJ1-2 - TRBV6-1 - CASSRTPFDGYTF TGTGCCAGCAGTCGGACGCCGTTTGATGGCTACACCTTC
TRBJ2-3 - TRBV19 - CASSLDYSTDTQYF TGTGCCAGTAGTCTGGACTATAGCACAGATACGCAGTATTTT
TRBJ2-2 once TRBV11-2 TRBD1 CASSSRDRVGKRELFF TGTGCCAGCAGCTCCCGGGACAGGGTAGGAAAGAGGGAGCTGTTTTTT
TRBJ1-1 - TRBV19 - CASSIKPGVPEAFF TGTGCCAGTAGTATTAAGCCGGGCGTACCTGAAGCTTTCTTT
TRBJ2-6 - TRBV29-1 TRBD1 CSVPLETGGSGANVLTF TGCAGCGTTCCCCTCGAGACAGGGGGCTCTGGGGCCAACGTCCTGACTTTC
TRBJ1-4 - TRBV28 - CSSGKAYMGKLFF TGTTCATCCGGGAAAGCCTACATGGGGAAACTGTTTTTT
TRBJ2-3 - TRBV18 - CASSPHPKDTQYF TGTGCCAGCTCACCCCATCCGAAAGATACGCAGTATTTT
TRBJ2-2 once TRBV2 - CASRPFGLTNTGELFF TGTGCCAGCAGACCTTTTGGCCTAACGAACACCGGGGAGCTGTTTTTT
TRBJ1-1 - TRBV9 - CASSVEVGVGGLGMNTEAFF TGTGCCAGCAGCGTAGAGGTGGGGGTTGGAGGGCTCGGCATGAACACTGAAGCTTTCTTT
TRBJ1-1 - TRBV27 TRBD1 CASTPRGGDRGNTEAFF TGTGCCAGCACCCCCCGCGGGGGGGACAGGGGCAACACTGAAGCTTTCTTT
TRBJ1-5 - TRBV7-2 - CASSSRGQQPQHF TGTGCCAGCAGCTCACGGGGGCAGCAGCCCCAGCATTTT
TRBJ2-1 once TRBV5-8 TRBD1 CASSPGTGGSYNEQFF TGTGCCAGCAGTCCCGGGACAGGGGGATCCTACAATGAGCAGTTCTTC
TRBJ2-7 - TRBV19 - CASSALAFPYEQYF TGTGCCAGTAGCGCCCTGGCGTTCCCCTACGAGCAGTACTTC
TRBJ2-3 once TRBV7-9 - CASSLTGFTDTQYF TGTGCCAGCAGCTTAACGGGATTCACAGATACGCAGTATTTT
TRBJ1-4 - TRBV25-1 TRBD1 CASTRTGKTTNEKLFF TGTGCCAGCACTCGGACAGGGAAAACAACTAATGAAAAACTGTTTTTT